This T cell receptor (beta chain) was retrieved from a study of cytomegalovirus exposure and HLA in healthy donors. The CDR3 is 12 residues long. Germline CDR1 and CDR2: SGHTA and FQGNSA. V was pared by 4 bases and J by 5 bases, with 8 bases between. Concerning this clone itself: Its antigen is still unknown.

Study results and limitations: Upon later analysis, HLA-associated TCR beta chains proved more clonally expanded than other, equally common chains. Later genetic work tied a missense DCLRE1C variant to beta-chain V and J trimming. By a later analysis, the bulk of CMV-associated TCR beta chains appeared HLA-restricted.

At the time of sampling, donors were nominally healthy, though unrecorded immune exposures were likely. Both 60 Vbeta primers and 13 Jbeta primers went into the PCR. This table comes from immunoSEQ multiplex PCR, and its TCRdb copy is limited to in-frame clones, with some not included. The sample yields over 80,000 clones, roughly four fifths seen once. The TCR sequence derives from a young man in good health and CMV-seropositive. The J gene is TRBJ1-2, the V gene TRBV7-2, with D maybe TRBD1 (5 bases). Material: PBMCs. CDR3 sequence (DNA): TGTGCCAGCAGCTCAGGGACTTATGGCTACACCTTC. It translates to CASSSGTYGYTF.